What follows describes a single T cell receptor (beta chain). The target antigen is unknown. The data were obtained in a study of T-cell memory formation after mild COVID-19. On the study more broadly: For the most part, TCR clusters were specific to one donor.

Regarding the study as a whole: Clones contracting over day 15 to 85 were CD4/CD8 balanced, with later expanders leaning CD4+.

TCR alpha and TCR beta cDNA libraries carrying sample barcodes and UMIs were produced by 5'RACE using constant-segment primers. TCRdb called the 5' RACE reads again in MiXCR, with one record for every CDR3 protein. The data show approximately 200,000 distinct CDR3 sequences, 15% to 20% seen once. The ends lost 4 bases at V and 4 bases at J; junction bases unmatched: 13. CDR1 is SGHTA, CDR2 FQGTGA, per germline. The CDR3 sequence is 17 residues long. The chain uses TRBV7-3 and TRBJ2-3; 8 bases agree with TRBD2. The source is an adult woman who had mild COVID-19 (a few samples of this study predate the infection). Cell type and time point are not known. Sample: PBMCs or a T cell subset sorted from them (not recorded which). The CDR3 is CASSSSRTGGLADTQYF. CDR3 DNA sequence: TGTGCCAGCAGCTCGTCCCGGACGGGGGGGCTCGCAGATACGCAGTATTTT.